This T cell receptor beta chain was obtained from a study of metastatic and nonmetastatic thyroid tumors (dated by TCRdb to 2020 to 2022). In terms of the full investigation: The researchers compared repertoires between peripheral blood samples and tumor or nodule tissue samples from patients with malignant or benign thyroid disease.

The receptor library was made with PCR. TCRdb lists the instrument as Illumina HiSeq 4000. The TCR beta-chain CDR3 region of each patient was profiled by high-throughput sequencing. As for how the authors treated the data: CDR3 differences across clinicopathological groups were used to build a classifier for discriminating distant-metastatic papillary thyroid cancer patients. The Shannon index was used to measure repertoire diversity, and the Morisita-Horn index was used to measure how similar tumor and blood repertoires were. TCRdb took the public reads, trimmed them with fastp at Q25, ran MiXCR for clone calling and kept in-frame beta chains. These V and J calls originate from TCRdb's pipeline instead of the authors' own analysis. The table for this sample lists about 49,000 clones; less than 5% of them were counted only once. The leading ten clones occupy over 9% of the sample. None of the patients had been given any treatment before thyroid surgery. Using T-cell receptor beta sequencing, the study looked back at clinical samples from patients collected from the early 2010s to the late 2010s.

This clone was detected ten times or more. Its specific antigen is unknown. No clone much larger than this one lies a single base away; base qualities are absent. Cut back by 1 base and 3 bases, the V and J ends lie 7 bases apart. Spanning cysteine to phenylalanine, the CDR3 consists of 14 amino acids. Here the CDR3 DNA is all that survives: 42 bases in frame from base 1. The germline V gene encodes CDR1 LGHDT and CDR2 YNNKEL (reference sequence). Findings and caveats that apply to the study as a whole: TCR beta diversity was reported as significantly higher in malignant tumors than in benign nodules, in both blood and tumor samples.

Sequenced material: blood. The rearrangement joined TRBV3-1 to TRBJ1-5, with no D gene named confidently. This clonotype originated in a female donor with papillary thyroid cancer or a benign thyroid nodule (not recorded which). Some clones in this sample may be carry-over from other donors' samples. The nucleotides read TGTGCCAGCAGCCAAGCAGTTTCCAATCAGCCCCAGCATTTT. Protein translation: CASSQAVSNQPQHF.